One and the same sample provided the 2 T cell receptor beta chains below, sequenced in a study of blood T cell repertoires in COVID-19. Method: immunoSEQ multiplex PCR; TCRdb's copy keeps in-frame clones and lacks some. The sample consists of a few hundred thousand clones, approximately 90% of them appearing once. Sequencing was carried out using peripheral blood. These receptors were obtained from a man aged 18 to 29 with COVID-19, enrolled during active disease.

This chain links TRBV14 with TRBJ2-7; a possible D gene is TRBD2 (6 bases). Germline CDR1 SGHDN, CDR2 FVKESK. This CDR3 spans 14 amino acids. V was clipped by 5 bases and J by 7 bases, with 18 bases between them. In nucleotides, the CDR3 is TGTGCCAGCAGCTGGGGAGGTCCGTTGGGGGAGCAGTACTTC. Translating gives CASSWGGPLGEQYF.

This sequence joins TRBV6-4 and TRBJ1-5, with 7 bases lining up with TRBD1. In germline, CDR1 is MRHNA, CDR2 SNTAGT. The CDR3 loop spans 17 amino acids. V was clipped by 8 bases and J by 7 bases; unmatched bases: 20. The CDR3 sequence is CASGIPTQGCLSQPQHF. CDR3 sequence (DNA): TGTGCCAGCGGGATCCCTACACAGGGGTGTCTATCACAGCCCCAGCATTTT.